The source of this TCR beta chain is a study of spatial heterogeneity in lung cancer (dated by TCRdb to the late 2010s). Background for the entire study: Donors were some 78 patients with early-stage, untreated non-small cell lung cancer from the lung TRACERx cohort. Follow-up PBMC samples were sequenced whenever available, with the median time to follow-up being around two years after resection. Beta-chain transcripts were consistently detected in greater numbers than alpha-chain transcripts, which likely reflected higher beta-chain transcript abundance. In the raw uncorrected reads, each unique combination of TCR and UMI appeared more than ten times on average. In non-small cell lung cancer, the study made a quantitative comparison of TCR alpha and beta repertoires among multiple tumor regions, matched nontumor lung and blood. The study linked features of the TCR repertoire to counts of nonsynonymous mutations, which were determined by whole-exome sequencing of tumor tissue. At surgery, 200 or so tumor regions, around 67 matched nontumor lung samples and 56 PBMC samples were TCR-sequenced for both alpha and beta chains. Summary of the overall study and its limitations: Ubiquitous expanded tumor TCRs were found in blood more often at tumor resection than at routine follow-up. Only approximately 13 patients were included in comparisons of baseline and follow-up blood repertoires. Confirming at a functional level the hypothesis that regional TCRs recognize regional mutations was considered to require additional single-cell paired TCR alpha and beta sequencing.

Spanning cysteine to phenylalanine, the CDR3 consists of 15 amino acids. The kept DNA is CDR3 alone, 45 bases in frame from the first base. CDR1 and CDR2 were assigned from the germline V gene as SQVTM and ANQGSEA. The germline V and J ends show losses of 6 bases and 6 bases respectively, and no gene match explains 8 bases of the junction. Reading the label with the study, this specimen's time point is: blood at routine non-recurrence follow-up after resection. Whole RNA extracted from tumor and nontumor lung tissue, or from cryopreserved PBMC samples, was used for TCR sequencing without cell sorting. Only patients for whom sufficient RNA was available from at least two tumor regions were selected for TCR sequencing. The library was obtained by 5' RACE. The instrument given in TCRdb is NextSeq 500. The TCR library protocol attached a unique molecular identifier to each TCR cDNA molecule to allow correction of PCR and sequencing errors. The authors processed their data as follows. TCR identification, UMI-based error correction and CDR3 extraction were performed with Decombinator tools. Expanded TCRs were defined as those above a frequency of 2 per 1,000, corresponding to the top 1% of the tumor frequency distribution. Renyi diversity was computed with the R vegan package after each repertoire had been subsampled 100 times to 5,000 TCRs. To build CDR3 similarity networks, amino acid triplet string-kernel similarity was used, and CDR3s were connected when their pairwise similarity was above 0.82. In TCRdb, the public reads were trimmed at Q25 with fastp and aligned with MiXCR, with productive beta chains retained. Each CDR3 protein gets just one entry, which takes the most common genes and DNA from the rows behind it. The V and J calls come from TCRdb's annotation, not from the publication. The sample table lists 43,000 or so distinct CDR3 sequences, about 12% of them with a count of one. The ten largest clones take up roughly 32% of the sample.

This clonotype was detected many times. The antigen it recognizes is unknown. Qualities for individual bases were not recorded, and no much larger clone is one base off. The specimen was PBMCs, collected at follow-up. Recombination linked TRBV29-1 to TRBJ2-1, and 13 bases in between align with TRBD2. The TCR sequence derives from a male donor with early-stage non-small cell lung cancer. DNA sequence: TGCAGCGTCCGACTAGCGGGGGGCCTCCTCAATGAGCAGTTCTTC. Its protein is CSVRLAGGLLNEQFF.